This T cell receptor (beta chain) emerged from a study of blood T cell repertoires in COVID-19. Generated by immunoSEQ multiplex PCR, the TCRdb table keeps only in-frame clones and is missing some. In the table there are around 40,000 clones, 92% of which are singletons. The sequenced material came from peripheral blood. The sequence derives from a human donor in a cohort sampled during active COVID-19.

The CDR3 region is CASSVDTGGPYEQYF. In nucleotides, the CDR3 is TGTGCCAGCAGCGTTGACACGGGGGGGCCCTACGAGCAGTACTTC. The chain recombines TRBV9 with TRBJ2-7; 8 bases are a match to TRBD2. Germline CDR1 reads SGDLS; CDR2 reads YYNGEE. With 2 bases clipped from V and 2 bases from J, the junction kept 6 bases outside the gene matches. The CDR3 consists of 15 residues.